This T cell receptor beta chain was identified during a study of a mutant IDH1 vaccine in newly diagnosed glioma. General study findings and limits: Researchers report vaccine-induced immune responses in more than 90% of patients. Pseudoprogression looked unconnected to shifts in top peripheral T cell clonotypes.

Clones were sequenced by immunoSEQ multiplex PCR, and TCRdb holds only the in-frame ones, with some missing. The data hold tens of thousands of clones, with approximately 86% observed a single time. To note about this clone: Its antigen is undetermined.

Time point noted: baseline, week 1 (first vaccination visit). Treatment meaning: pre-vaccination baseline after standard-of-care therapy. V was pared by 4 bases and J by 6 bases, with 7 bases of the junction left unmatched. This CDR3 is 13 amino acids long. Germline V gene sequence: CDR1 SQVTM, CDR2 ANQGSEA. The sequencing here drew on PBMCs, taken from a glioma patient treated with radiotherapy, temozolomide or both. This chain connects TRBV29-1 to TRBJ1-2, with 8 bases fitting TRBD1. This TCR was sampled from a man aged 35 to 55 with glioma. The CDR3 is CSVATGASHGYTF. The CDR3 bases are TGCAGCGTTGCGACAGGGGCCTCACATGGCTACACCTTC.